The sequence of this TCR beta chain was determined in a study of identifying expanded T cells in peripheral blood (dated by TCRdb to about 2019). For the study in its entirety: Technical replicates were generated by sequencing separate aliquots of the same genomic DNA pool, with four replicates compared pairwise.

TCRbeta CDR3 regions were profiled with the immunoSEQ Assay using bias-controlled multiplex PCR amplification of genomic DNA. In the original analysis: The absolute abundance of each unique TCRbeta CDR3 region was quantified after sequences were collapsed and filtered. Differential abundance was assessed using a binomial (Fisher-equivalent) model and a beta-binomial model in which time-dependent variance fitted from healthy donors was added. Clones with fewer than 5 combined templates were excluded, and clones with Benjamini-Hochberg FDR below 0.01 were called differentially abundant. In the beta-binomial model, variance was expressed as a function of the total template count across the two samples, in the form v = (b*log(k)+a)^2. The immuneACCESS repertoire file appears here via TCRdb, limited to in-frame rearrangements. These files lack a portion of the clones; in checked studies, under half of the deficit traces to unresolved V genes, and the cause of the others is not known. The D gene and trimming were derived from the DNA, and the V and J assignments and clone size from that table. The sample table lists some 99,000 clones, about 87% of them with a count of one. Just under 8.5% of the sample rests with the top ten.

The CDR3 contains 14 residues, cysteine and phenylalanine counted. The only DNA kept is the CDR3, 42 bases in frame from the first base. In the germline V gene, CDR1 corresponds to MGHRA and CDR2 to YSYEKL. V is cut by 0 bases and J by 8 bases, and the space between the germline ends is 10 bases. Study-level results and caveats: Across all healthy-donor time intervals, the beta-binomial model significantly lowered both the number of clones called differentially abundant and the false-positive rate. The authors expected that over much longer intervals, such as months to years, biological variance in healthy repertoires might increase even further. For all healthy donors, the variance in clone template counts between approximately 2-week samples rose significantly as total template count increased. The binomial model flagged about 1.3 differentially abundant clones between technical replicates but 15 to 17 over around 2 weeks and 18 to 20 over about four weeks.

With regard to this clone: This receptor's antigen is unknown. Base quality data are lacking; no much larger clone is found one base away.

During the collection period, no immune events, such as infections, were documented for the healthy donors. Healthy-donor blood repertoires served as a training cohort to calibrate time-dependent variance in a beta-binomial model of T-cell clone differential abundance. The training cohort comprised ten or so healthy donors, 3 female and 7 male. On average the donors were approximately 43 years old, and their ages spanned about 29 to 65 years. Whole blood, obtained from a commercial supplier, was collected from each healthy donor at three time points spaced approximately two weeks apart. For immunosequencing, genomic DNA was extracted from whole blood that had not been sorted.

The origin of this receptor is a person aged 18 to 70 in good health. The V and J segments used are TRBV4-1 and TRBJ1-4; possibly the D gene is TRBD1, per 6 matching bases. Sequences were obtained from blood. CDR3 region: CASSQDPTGEKLFF. The base sequence is TGCGCCAGCAGCCAAGATCCCACAGGGGAAAAACTGTTTTTT.